These T cell receptor beta chains were read from a single sample in a study of cytomegalovirus exposure and HLA in healthy donors. Only in-frame clones appear in the TCRdb table, and some are missing; sequencing was by immunoSEQ multiplex PCR. Among 130,000 to 150,000 clones, 60% to 85% were seen once, and the ten largest hold over 6.5%. The sample comprised PBMCs. These receptors all come from a man aged 40-55 years in good health and CMV-seropositive. Each CDR3 is given with its conserved first and last residue. D genes are given only for firm matches. Clone size is not always given. Where it is, it says once, few, many or a class for expanded clones.

v_gene	abundance	d_gene	j_gene	CDR3nt	CDR3aa
TRBV28	-	-	TRBJ1-2	TGTGCCAGCAGTTTAGCCAGGGTGCATGGCTACACCTTC	CASSLARVHGYTF
TRBV9	-	-	TRBJ2-1	TGTGCCAGCAGCGTAGAGGTGGGAGAAGCCCCCCCCTACAATGAGCAGTTCTTC	CASSVEVGEAPPYNEQFF
TRBV6-5	-	-	TRBJ1-2	TGTGCCAGCAGTTACATGACAGAAGCTTATGGCTACACCTTC	CASSYMTEAYGYTF
TRBV7-9	-	TRBD2	TRBJ2-3	TGTGCCAGCAGCCTTACTAGCGGGGGGGCAACAGATACGCAGTATTTT	CASSLTSGGATDTQYF
TRBV11-2	few	-	TRBJ2-7	TGTGCCAGCAGCTTAGACCGGGGGTACGAGCAGTACTTC	CASSLDRGYEQYF
TRBV27	-	-	TRBJ1-1	TGTGCCAGCAGTTCATTGGGGGCAGGCGGAGATAAAGCTTTCTTT	CASSSLGAGGDKAFF
TRBV5-1	-	TRBD1	TRBJ2-5	TGCGCCAGCAGCTCCACTTCACAGGGGGCCCAAGAGACCCAGTACTTC	CASSSTSQGAQETQYF
TRBV5-4	-	-	TRBJ1-2	TGTGCCAGCAGCCAAGTCGAGGGGGAGGGCTACACCTTC	CASSQVEGEGYTF
TRBV19	-	TRBD2	TRBJ2-2	TGTGCCAGTAGTCCCCCGGGGGGGTACACCGGGGAGCTGTTTTTT	CASSPPGGYTGELFF
TRBV7-9	-	-	TRBJ1-2	TGTGCCAGCACCGGAGTCGGGAGGGACCATATTGACTATGGCTACACCTTC	CASTGVGRDHIDYGYTF
TRBV7-9	-	TRBD2	TRBJ2-5	TGTGCCAGCAGCTTAGAGCGCGGGGGGGGACAAGAGACCCAGTACTTC	CASSLERGGGQETQYF
TRBV7-9	few	TRBD2	TRBJ2-7	TGTGCCAGCAGCCAGACGGGGGGAACCTACGAGCAGTACTTC	CASSQTGGTYEQYF
TRBV27	-	-	TRBJ1-2	TGTGCCAGCAGTTTTTCGACCCCGACACCCTCAGCTAACTATGGCTACACCTTC	CASSFSTPTPSANYGYTF
TRBV11-2	-	TRBD1	TRBJ2-7	TGTGCCAGCAGCCGCGGGACAGGGGGTTACGAGCAGTACTTC	CASSRGTGGYEQYF
TRBV7-8	once	-	TRBJ1-2	TGTGCCAGCAGCCCCCGCGGGGGGGTGAGCTATGGCTACACCTTC	CASSPRGGVSYGYTF
TRBV4-2	-	TRBD1	TRBJ2-7	TGTGCCAGCAGCCTATTCCGGGACAGGGGTTACGAGCAGTACTTC	CASSLFRDRGYEQYF
TRBV2	-	TRBD2	TRBJ2-1	TGTGCCAGCAGCGGATTCCCGGGACAGAAATCCGGGACTAGCGGGAGGGGCTACAATGAGCAGTTCTTC	CASSGFPGQKSGTSGRGYNEQFF
TRBV2	-	TRBD2	TRBJ2-7	TGTGCCAGCAGGAGCGGGAGGGCCGGCGAGCAGTACTTC	CASRSGRAGEQYF
TRBV19	-	TRBD2	TRBJ2-3	TGTGCCAGTAGTGTGAGTGGGACTAGCGGGAGTGGTACACAGTATTTT	CASSVSGTSGSGTQYF
TRBV7-9	once	-	TRBJ2-2	TGTGCCAGCAGCTACCCCCGGACAGTCGCCGGGGAGCTGTTTTTT	CASSYPRTVAGELFF
TRBV4-1	-	-	TRBJ2-7	TGCGCCAGCAGCCAAGCTTCACTAGTCGGCTTCGAGCAGTACTTC	CASSQASLVGFEQYF
TRBV18	-	-	TRBJ2-5	TGTGCCAGCTCCCCCGGACAGCAAGAGACCCAGTACTTC	CASSPGQQETQYF
TRBV6-5	-	-	TRBJ1-1	TGTGCCAGCAGTTACAGGCTGGGGGCGACCACTGAAGCTTTCTTT	CASSYRLGATTEAFF
TRBV7-9	-	TRBD1	TRBJ1-2	TGTGCCAGCAGTCAGGGGGCAGGCTATGGCTACACCTTC	CASSQGAGYGYTF
TRBV7-9	-	TRBD2	TRBJ2-1	TGTGCCAGCACCACACTAGCGGGGGGGACCCAGCAGTTCTTC	CASTTLAGGTQQFF
TRBV27	once	-	TRBJ2-2	TGTGCCAGCACCCCGGACAGGAACACCGGGGAGCTGTTTTTT	CASTPDRNTGELFF
TRBV27	-	-	TRBJ1-2	TGTGCCAGCAGTTTTTATCGAGACTATGGCTACACCTTC	CASSFYRDYGYTF
TRBV7-2	-	TRBD2	TRBJ2-1	TGTGCCAGCAGCCCTAGCGGGGGCCTCTACAATGAGCAGTTCTTC	CASSPSGGLYNEQFF
TRBV7-9	-	TRBD1	TRBJ1-4	TGTGCCAGCAGCCCAGGGACAGGGGCTGGTGAAAAACTGTTTTTT	CASSPGTGAGEKLFF
TRBV5-1	-	-	TRBJ2-7	TGCGCCAGCGCACGAGACTCCACCTACGAGCAGTACTTC	CASARDSTYEQYF
TRBV29-1	-	-	TRBJ1-3	TGCAGCGTTGACAACCAGTTCGGGGGTGATGGAAACACCATATATTTT	CSVDNQFGGDGNTIYF
TRBV5-1	once	TRBD1	TRBJ2-4	TGCGCCAGCAGTGATCTCCTAGGGACAGGCGGGAACATTCAGTACTTC	CASSDLLGTGGNIQYF